This entry lists 25 T cell receptor beta chains sequenced from one sample in a study of chemoradiotherapy in HPV16-positive cancers. Sequencing used immunoSEQ multiplex PCR; TCRdb keeps in-frame clones, though not all of them. The sample comprises approximately 6,600 clones, 81% of which are singletons, and approximately 7% rests with the top ten. The sequences come from tumor tissue, collected from a patient who underwent chemoradiotherapy. The receptors shown here come from a human donor with HPV-associated anogenital cancer.

This chain links TRBV30 with TRBJ1-1, with D perhaps TRBD1 (6 bases). V lost 5 bases, J lost 1 base, and 11 bases lay in between. Germline V gene sequence: CDR1 GTSNPN, CDR2 SVGIG (reference sequence). The CDR3 contains 13 residues. This CDR3 reads CAWGGIQNTEAFF. The CDR3, as DNA: TGTGCCTGGGGGGGCATTCAGAACACTGAAGCTTTCTTT.

The rearrangement joins TRBV6-1 to TRBJ2-3, with 8 positions matching TRBD1. Germline loops: CDR1 MNHNS, CDR2 SASEGT. With V trimmed by 3 bases and J by 2 bases, 7 bases remained unmatched. The CDR3 has 16 residues. CDR3 nucleotides: TGTGCCAGCAGTGAGCAGTCAGGGGGCTACACAGATACGCAGTATTTT. It translates to CASSEQSGGYTDTQYF.

This clone was found a few times. V usage is TRBV5-4 and J usage is TRBJ2-7; D remains unclear. The CDR3 is 12 amino acids. V lost 0 bases and J 5 bases, leaving 6 bases between the germline ends. Germline CDR1 is SGHNT and CDR2 is YYREEE (reference sequence). The CDR3 region is CASSLDQNEQYF. CDR3 bases: TGTGCCAGCAGCTTGGATCAGAACGAGCAGTACTTC.

The rearrangement uses TRBV5-6 and TRBJ1-3; tentative D call: TRBD1 (5 bases). The CDR3 is 13 residues long. CDR1 and CDR2 from the germline V gene are SGHDT and YYEEEE. V was trimmed by 3 bases and J by 4 bases, leaving 8 bases between them. CDR3 in DNA: TGTGCCAGCAGCTCGGCAGGGGGAAACACCATATATTTT. Translating gives CASSSAGGNTIYF.

The chain has TRBV18 and TRBJ2-7, with 8 bases matching TRBD1. V dropped 3 bases and J dropped 2; count of bases not matched to a gene: 12. CDR3 length: 17 residues. CDR1 KGHSH and CDR2 LQKENI come from the germline V gene. CDR3 amino acids: CASSPRQGLVFTYEQYF. CDR3 sequence (DNA): TGTGCCAGCTCACCCAGACAGGGGTTAGTTTTCACCTACGAGCAGTACTTC.

A single count supports this clone. The chain is built from TRBV19 and TRBJ1-1; D gene ambiguous. Trimming shortened V by 6 bases and J by 0 bases, and 8 bases separated the two germline ends. Germline V gene data show CDR1 as LNHDA and CDR2 as SQIVND (reference sequence). There are 13 residues in the CDR3. In DNA form, the CDR3 reads TGTGCCAGTAGACGAGGTGTGAACACTGAAGCTTTCTTT. Translation gives CASRRGVNTEAFF.

The count of this clone is one. This chain connects TRBV7-2 to TRBJ2-1, with TRBD2 identical over 9 bases. This CDR3 has 13 residues. V was clipped by 2 bases and J by 14 bases; unmatched bases: 7. The germline V gene has CDR1 SGHTA and CDR2 FQGNSA. CDR3 sequence reads: CASSLSPQREEFF. The CDR3 nucleotides are TGTGCCAGCAGCTTATCTCCCCAGCGGGAGGAGTTCTTC.

V and J are TRBV29-1 and TRBJ2-2; TRBD1 matches 8 bases. Trimming took 7 bases from V and 3 from J; bases not matched to a gene: 13. CDR3 size: 16 residues. Germline-derived CDR1 and CDR2 are SQVTM and ANQGSEA. The CDR3 DNA reads TGCAGCGCCCGAGACAGGGGATCAGGCGACACCGGGGAGCTGTTTTTT. Translation gives CSARDRGSGDTGELFF.

The rearrangement links TRBV6-6 to TRBJ1-1, with D unresolved. The V end lost 6 bases, the J end lost 7 bases, and 9 bases lay between the germline ends. There are 11 residues in the CDR3. Germline V lookup: CDR1 MNHNY, CDR2 SVGAGI (reference sequence). The CDR3 sequence is CASSSVVEAFF. As DNA, the CDR3 is TGTGCCAGCAGCTCTGTGGTTGAAGCTTTCTTT.

V gene TRBV5-1 combines with J gene TRBJ2-1; TRBD1 matches at 7 bases. CDR3 size: 14 residues. Germline CDR1 SGHRS, CDR2 YFSETQ. Trimming cost V 0 bases and J 12 bases; bases outside gene matches: 9. CDR3 residues: CASSLDGRGSGQFF. CDR3 bases: TGCGCCAGCAGCTTGGATGGCAGGGGGAGCGGGCAGTTCTTC.

V gene TRBV19 combines with J gene TRBJ2-3; 11 bases line up with TRBD1. V dropped 5 bases and J dropped 2; count of bases not matched to a gene: 12. The CDR3 loop spans 18 amino acids. Germline V gene data show CDR1 as LNHDA and CDR2 as SQIVND (reference sequence). The CDR3 DNA follows: TGTGCCAGTAGTTTACGTCCCGGGACAGGGGGAACCACAGATACGCAGTATTTT. It encodes CASSLRPGTGGTTDTQYF.

This chain connects TRBV6-1 to TRBJ1-5, with 11 nucleotides matching TRBD1. The germline CDR1 and CDR2 sequences are MNHNS and SASEGT. Germline trimming cut 6 bases from V and 7 bases from J; bases unmatched to any gene: 8. CDR3 length: 15 amino acids. The CDR3 region has the DNA TGTGCCAGCAGCTGGACAGGGGGCGCGGTCCAGCCCCAGCATTTT. The encoded protein is CASSWTGGAVQPQHF.

The chain has TRBV9 and TRBJ2-7; D gene ambiguous. There are 15 residues in the CDR3. Per germline, CDR1 SGDLS and CDR2 YYNGEE. V lost 0 bases to trimming and J lost 0 bases, with 10 bases between them. The DNA for the CDR3 is TGTGCCAGCAGCGTAGGTGCGGTGAGCTCCTACGAGCAGTACTTC. It codes for CASSVGAVSSYEQYF.

The chain joins TRBV6-5 to TRBJ1-6; D is possibly TRBD1 (5 bases). CDR1 and CDR2 from the germline V gene are MNHEY and SVGAGI. This CDR3 region has 15 residues. Trimming cost V 6 bases and J 9 bases, with 18 bases left between them. CDR3 nucleotide sequence: TGTGCCAGCAGCCCGCGGCACCGGGGGTCTTCACCCCTCCACTTT. Protein sequence: CASSPRHRGSSPLHF.

CDR3 in amino acids: CASRLAGGNQYEQYF. The CDR3 DNA reads TGTGCCAGCAGGCTAGCGGGAGGGAACCAATACGAGCAGTACTTC. This rearrangement joins TRBV2 to TRBJ2-7, with TRBD2 identical over 12 bases. Trimming removed 6 bases from V and 4 bases from J; junction bases left unmatched: 7. Germline-derived CDR1 and CDR2 are SNHLY and FYNNEI. This CDR3 spans 15 amino acids.

This clone was counted a few times. The CDR3, as DNA: TGTGCCAGCAGTTTATTAGGGGGATCCCTCTACGAGCAGTACTTC. Its translation is CASSLLGGSLYEQYF. The chain joins TRBV28 to TRBJ2-7; D is possibly TRBD1 (6 bases). The CDR3 has 15 residues. Germline CDR1 reads MDHEN; CDR2 reads SYDVKM. The V and J ends lost 1 base and 3 bases respectively, with 13 bases between them.

As regards this clone: This CDR3 is also generated by other DNA sequences in the sample. CDR3: CATSRDVGGTEAFF. CDR3 nucleotides: TGTGCCACCAGCAGAGATGTGGGGGGCACTGAAGCTTTCTTT. This chain joins TRBV15 and TRBJ1-1; the D gene is possibly TRBD1 (5 bases). Germline CDR1 LNHNV, CDR2 YYDKDF (reference sequence). The germline V and J ends were trimmed by 0 bases and 4 bases, with 9 bases remaining between them. This CDR3 region has 14 residues.

A single count supports this clone. The V call is TRBV6-6, the J call TRBJ1-1; 9 bases align to TRBD1. The CDR3 has 15 residues. Losses at the gene ends were 6 bases for V and 2 bases for J; bases not matched to a gene: 7. Germline CDR1 MNHNY, CDR2 SVGAGI (reference sequence). The chain's CDR3 is CASRITGGLNTEAFF. CDR3 coding DNA: TGTGCCAGCAGGATAACAGGGGGCCTAAACACTGAAGCTTTCTTT.

The rearrangement joins TRBV7-8 to TRBJ2-7, with 7 bases matching TRBD1. This CDR3 is 17 amino acids long. Per germline, CDR1 SGHVS and CDR2 FQNEAQ. Trimming at V came to 5 bases and at J to 2 bases, leaving 15 bases not matched to a gene. The CDR3 spells CASSRTTSGQSTYEQYF. For the CDR3, the DNA is TGTGCCAGCAGCCGGACGACTTCGGGACAGTCAACCTACGAGCAGTACTTC.

The chain links TRBV18 to TRBJ2-3, with 8 nucleotides matching TRBD1. The CDR3 loop spans 15 amino acids. Germline loops: CDR1 KGHSH, CDR2 LQKENI. J lost 4 bases, V lost 1 base, and 4 bases had no gene match. As DNA, the CDR3 is TGTGCCAGCTCACCACGGACAGGGTCGGCAGATACGCAGTATTTT. Amino acids: CASSPRTGSADTQYF.

This clone was seen a handful of times. The chain links TRBV10-3 to TRBJ1-1, with unresolved D. The CDR3 is 14 residues long. Germline-derived CDR1 and CDR2 are ENHRY and SYGVKD. The V and J ends lost 4 bases and 1 base respectively, with 10 bases between them. In nucleotides, the CDR3 is TGTGCCATCAGTGGCCTGATGGGGAACACTGAAGCTTTCTTT. Translating it yields CAISGLMGNTEAFF.

This rearrangement joins TRBV9 to TRBJ1-2; D not certain. Germline CDR1 is SGDLS and CDR2 is YYNGEE. V was shortened by 3 bases and J by 4 bases, with 16 bases between the two germline ends. This CDR3 is built from 15 residues. The CDR3, as DNA: TGTGCCAGCAGCGCTGGAGGTCCTGTATCCTATGGCTACACCTTC. The encoded protein is CASSAGGPVSYGYTF.

V gene TRBV10-3 combines with J gene TRBJ2-1; D may be TRBD1 (6 bases). The V gene lost 2 bases and the J gene lost 12 bases, with 14 bases spanning the gap. In germline, CDR1 is ENHRY, CDR2 SYGVKD. The CDR3 consists of 13 residues. CDR3 protein: CAISEEGRGSQFF. The CDR3 coding sequence is TGTGCCATCAGTGAGGAGGGCAGGGGTTCGCAGTTCTTC.

V is TRBV4-1 and J is TRBJ2-7; 8 bases match TRBD1. V shed 3 bases and J 5 bases; nucleotides not matched to a gene: 15. Germline V lookup: CDR1 MGHRA, CDR2 YSYEKL. CDR3 length: 17 amino acids. The CDR3 DNA sequence: TGCGCCAGCAGCCAGACCCCCCCCCAAGGACAGGGCAACGAGCAGTACTTC. It codes for CASSQTPPQGQGNEQYF.

The V call is TRBV10-1, the J call TRBJ2-3; no firm D call. The V and J ends lost 6 bases and 2 bases respectively, with 9 bases between them. The CDR3 runs 13 residues. Germline CDR1 and CDR2: WNHNN and SYGVQD (reference sequence). This CDR3 is CASSGPSTDTQYF. CDR3 coding DNA: TGCGCCAGCAGCGGGCCCTCCACAGATACGCAGTATTTT.